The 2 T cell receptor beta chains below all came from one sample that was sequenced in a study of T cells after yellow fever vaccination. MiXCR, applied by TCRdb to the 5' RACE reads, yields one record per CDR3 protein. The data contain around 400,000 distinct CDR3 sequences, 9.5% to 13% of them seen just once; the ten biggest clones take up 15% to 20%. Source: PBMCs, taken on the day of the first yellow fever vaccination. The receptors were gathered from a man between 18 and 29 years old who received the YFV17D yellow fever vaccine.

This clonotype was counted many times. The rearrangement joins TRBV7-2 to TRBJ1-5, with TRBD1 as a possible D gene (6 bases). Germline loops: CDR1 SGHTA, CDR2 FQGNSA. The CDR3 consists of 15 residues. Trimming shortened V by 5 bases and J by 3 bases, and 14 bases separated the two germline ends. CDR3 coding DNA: TGTGCCAGCAGCGCGGGGGGGCAGAACAATCAGCCCCAGCATTTT. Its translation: CASSAGGQNNQPQHF.

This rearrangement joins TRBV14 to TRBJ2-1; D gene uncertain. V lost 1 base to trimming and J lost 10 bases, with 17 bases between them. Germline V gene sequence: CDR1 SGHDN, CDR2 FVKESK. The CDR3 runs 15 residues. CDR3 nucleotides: TGTGCCAGCAGCCAAGGACTTCCGGGCGTTGAAGAGCAGTTCTTC. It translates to CASSQGLPGVEEQFF.